Listed below are T cell receptor beta chains from one sample, sequenced in a study of blood T cell repertoires in COVID-19. TCRdb's table, derived via immunoSEQ multiplex PCR, lists solely in-frame clones and lacks some. The sample lists tens of thousands of clones, approximately 87% occurring once. The sequenced material came from peripheral blood. The receptors were sampled from a human donor in a cohort sampled during active COVID-19. Each CDR3 is given with its conserved first and last residue. Fields, in order: clone size, J gene, V gene, D gene, CDR3 DNA, CDR3 protein. A D gene is named only where the DNA matches it firmly. Only part of the rows carry a size: once, few, many, or a class if the clone is expanded.

abundance: NA; j_gene: TRBJ2-1; v_gene: TRBV28; d_gene: NA; CDR3nt: TGTGCCAGCACCTCAGGGGGAGGTGAGCAGTTCTTC; CDR3aa: CASTSGGGEQFF
abundance: NA; j_gene: TRBJ1-2; v_gene: TRBV2; d_gene: TRBD1; CDR3nt: TGTGCCAGCAGCCTAACCGGGACAGCGAACTATGGCTACACCTTC; CDR3aa: CASSLTGTANYGYTF
abundance: NA; j_gene: TRBJ2-1; v_gene: TRBV19; d_gene: TRBD1; CDR3nt: TGTGCCACTAGACCTCCGGGACAGGGGAGTGAGCAGTTCTTC; CDR3aa: CATRPPGQGSEQFF
abundance: NA; j_gene: TRBJ2-1; v_gene: TRBV14; d_gene: NA; CDR3nt: TGTGCCAGCAGCCAACGGGACTTCCGCTCCTACAATGAGCAGTTCTTC; CDR3aa: CASSQRDFRSYNEQFF
abundance: NA; j_gene: TRBJ2-3; v_gene: TRBV2; d_gene: NA; CDR3nt: TGTGCCAGCAAGGCGGGAATCACAGATACGCAGTATTTT; CDR3aa: CASKAGITDTQYF
abundance: NA; j_gene: TRBJ1-2; v_gene: TRBV7-2; d_gene: NA; CDR3nt: TGTGCCAGCAGCTTCTACGGGGAGGTGGATCTTGGCTACACCTTC; CDR3aa: CASSFYGEVDLGYTF
abundance: NA; j_gene: TRBJ1-4; v_gene: TRBV5-1; d_gene: NA; CDR3nt: TGCGCCAGCAGCCCCTCCGAGGGAGTCGACGAAAAACTGTTTTTT; CDR3aa: CASSPSEGVDEKLFF
abundance: NA; j_gene: TRBJ2-3; v_gene: TRBV6-2/TRBV6-3; d_gene: TRBD1; CDR3nt: TGTGCCAGCAGTTTACAGGGGGATACGCAGTATTTT; CDR3aa: CASSLQGDTQYF
abundance: NA; j_gene: TRBJ2-3; v_gene: TRBV2; d_gene: TRBD1; CDR3nt: TGTGCCAGCGGGAGGACAGGGGGCTTTAGCACAGATACGCAGTATTTT; CDR3aa: CASGRTGGFSTDTQYF
abundance: NA; j_gene: TRBJ2-1; v_gene: TRBV10-2; d_gene: TRBD2; CDR3nt: TGCGCCAGCTCCCAGACTAGCGGATACAATGAGCAGTTCTTC; CDR3aa: CASSQTSGYNEQFF
abundance: NA; j_gene: TRBJ1-6; v_gene: TRBV28; d_gene: NA; CDR3nt: TGTGCCAGCAGAGGGGTTTCTAATTCACCCCTCCACTTT; CDR3aa: CASRGVSNSPLHF
abundance: NA; j_gene: TRBJ1-1; v_gene: TRBV2; d_gene: NA; CDR3nt: TGTGCCAGTCAAGGAGGGCGCATGGAAAAAGCTTTCTTT; CDR3aa: CASQGGRMEKAFF
abundance: NA; j_gene: TRBJ2-1; v_gene: TRBV15; d_gene: NA; CDR3nt: TGTGCCACCAGCACCCGACTATCCCGCTCCTACAATGAGCAGTTCTTC; CDR3aa: CATSTRLSRSYNEQFF
abundance: once; j_gene: TRBJ2-1; v_gene: TRBV6-5; d_gene: NA; CDR3nt: TGTGCCAGCAGTTACGGCGGAAGCTCCTACAATGAGCAGTTCTTC; CDR3aa: CASSYGGSSYNEQFF
abundance: NA; j_gene: TRBJ2-7; v_gene: TRBV28; d_gene: NA; CDR3nt: TGTGCCAGCAGGGCACACTACGAGCAGTACTTC; CDR3aa: CASRAHYEQYF
abundance: few; j_gene: TRBJ1-1; v_gene: TRBV12-3/TRBV12-4; d_gene: NA; CDR3nt: TGTGCCAGCAGTTTGGGGGCAGACACTGAAGCTTTCTTT; CDR3aa: CASSLGADTEAFF
abundance: NA; j_gene: TRBJ2-2; v_gene: TRBV11-3; d_gene: NA; CDR3nt: TGTGCCAGCGAAGGGGGAACCGGGGAGCTGTTTTTT; CDR3aa: CASEGGTGELFF
abundance: NA; j_gene: TRBJ1-5; v_gene: TRBV21-1; d_gene: NA; CDR3nt: TGTGCCAGCATTTTACCGCCGGGACAGGGAGGGTTCCGGGGTGAGGTCAATCAGCCCCAGCATTTT; CDR3aa: CASILPPGQGGFRGEVNQPQHF
abundance: NA; j_gene: TRBJ1-3; v_gene: TRBV28; d_gene: TRBD1; CDR3nt: TGTGCCAGCAGTCTAGGGGGACAGGGAACTGGAAACACCATATATTTT; CDR3aa: CASSLGGQGTGNTIYF